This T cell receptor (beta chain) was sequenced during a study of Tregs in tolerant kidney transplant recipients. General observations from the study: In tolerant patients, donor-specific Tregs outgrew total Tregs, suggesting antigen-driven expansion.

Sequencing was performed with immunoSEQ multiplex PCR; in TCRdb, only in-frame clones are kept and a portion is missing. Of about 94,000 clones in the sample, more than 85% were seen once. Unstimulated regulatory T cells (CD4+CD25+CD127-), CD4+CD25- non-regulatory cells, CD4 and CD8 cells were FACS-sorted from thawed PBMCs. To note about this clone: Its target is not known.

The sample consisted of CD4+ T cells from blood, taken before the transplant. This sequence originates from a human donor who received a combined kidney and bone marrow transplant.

As DNA, the CDR3 is TGTGCCAGCTCACCGGGGGCTTGGGAGCAGTACTTC. Translated: CASSPGAWEQYF. The V and J genes are TRBV18 and TRBJ2-7, with D possibly TRBD1 on 6 matching bases. CDR1 and CDR2 from the germline V gene are KGHSH and LQKENI. The CDR3 has 12 residues. Trimming took 3 bases from V and 7 from J, leaving 10 bases between them.